The 31 T cell receptor beta chains below were found in one sample sequenced in a study of control samples from healthy donors and cancer patients. Here immunoSEQ multiplex PCR was the method, and the copy in TCRdb shows in-frame clones only, minus some. The data contain hundreds of thousands of clones, 90% of them singletons. The material sequenced was PBMCs. The receptors derive from a man aged 35 to 55 with head and neck cancer.

This chain uses TRBV11-2 with TRBJ1-4, with a tentative D call TRBD1 (5 bases). Germline lookup yields CDR1 SGHAT and CDR2 FQNNGV. V gave up 1 base and J gave up 4 bases, with 10 bases separating them. The CDR3 contains 15 residues. Written as DNA, the CDR3 is TGTGCCAGCAGCTTAGGCGCAGGGAGTAATGAAAAACTGTTTTTT. Translation: CASSLGAGSNEKLFF.

CDR3 nucleotides: TGTGCCAGCAGTGAAGTGGGGGATCAGCCCCAGCATTTT. It translates to CASSEVGDQPQHF. The chain uses TRBV6-1 and TRBJ1-5; D is possibly TRBD1 (5 bases). The CDR3 has 13 residues. V was clipped by 1 base and J by 5 bases, with 6 bases between them. From germline, CDR1 is MNHNS and CDR2 SASEGT.

V usage is TRBV11-2 and J usage is TRBJ2-3; TRBD1 agrees at 9 bases. V shed 1 base and J 4 bases; nucleotides not matched to a gene: 6. The germline V gene encodes CDR1 SGHAT and CDR2 FQNNGV. The CDR3 spans 16 residues. This CDR3 reads CASSLVGTGIADTQYF. The CDR3 nucleotides read TGTGCCAGCAGCTTAGTGGGGACAGGGATCGCAGATACGCAGTATTTT.

This chain joins TRBV15 and TRBJ1-4; unclear D gene. V was pared by 2 bases and J by 0 bases, with 10 bases between. Germline CDR1 and CDR2: LNHNV and YYDKDF (reference sequence). The CDR3 sequence is 16 residues long. Here the CDR3 reads CATSRLPGPTNEKLFF. The CDR3 bases are TGTGCCACCAGCAGATTGCCGGGCCCAACTAATGAAAAACTGTTTTTT.

The sample holds a few counts of this clone. Other DNA sequences within the sample encode an identical CDR3. The chain recombines TRBV6-5 with TRBJ2-2; 11 bases are shared with TRBD1. The CDR3 loop spans 16 amino acids. J gave up 5 bases and V 0 bases, and 2 bases lay outside the gene matches. Germline V gene data show CDR1 as MNHEY and CDR2 as SVGAGI. The CDR3 DNA reads as TGTGCCAGCAGTTACTCAGGGACAGGGGGGACCGGGGAGCTGTTTTTT. Protein product: CASSYSGTGGTGELFF.

V gene TRBV7-2 combines with J gene TRBJ2-7; TRBD1 matches 7 bases. This CDR3 region has 14 residues. The germline V gene encodes CDR1 SGHTA and CDR2 FQGNSA. Trimming cost V 6 bases and J 1 base; bases outside gene matches: 6. CDR3 nucleotide sequence: TGTGCCAGCAGTTACCGGGACAGTTCCTACGAGCAGTACTTC. Translating it yields CASSYRDSSYEQYF.

The chain has TRBV7-2 and TRBJ2-1; 9 bases are shared with TRBD2. Germline V gene data show CDR1 as SGHTA and CDR2 as FQGNSA. There are 15 residues in the CDR3. J lost 3 bases, V lost 3 bases, and 3 bases had no gene match. CDR3 region: CASSLNSGGYNEQFF. The CDR3, as DNA: TGTGCCAGCAGCTTGAATAGCGGGGGCTACAATGAGCAGTTCTTC.

The chain carries TRBV6-2 or TRBV6-3 and TRBJ1-1; no definite D call. Trimming removed 0 bases from V and 1 base from J, with 12 bases in between. The CDR3 consists of 16 residues. The germline V gene encodes CDR1 MNHEY and CDR2 SVGEGT. In DNA, the CDR3 is TGTGCCAGCAGTTACTCACGAGACGTTACGAACACTGAAGCTTTCTTT. As protein: CASSYSRDVTNTEAFF.

This chain connects TRBV5-6 to TRBJ1-1; possibly TRBD1 for D (6 bases). CDR3 length: 14 amino acids. V was cut by 0 bases and J by 6 bases, with 12 bases left in between. Germline-derived CDR1 and CDR2 are SGHDT and YYEEEE. The CDR3 loop is CASSLAGEGPEAFF. CDR3 bases: TGTGCCAGCAGCTTGGCAGGGGAGGGACCTGAAGCTTTCTTT.

Note on this clone: Germline is not matched at one junction end, which may reflect a read error. The V and J genes are TRBV7-9 and TRBJ1-2; TRBD1 matches at 9 bases. Germline CDR1 SEHNR, CDR2 FQNEAQ (reference sequence). The CDR3 contains 13 residues. CDR3 bases: TGTGCCAGCAGCCCCCTGGGGACAGGGACTCCCCACTTC. Translation gives CASSPLGTGTPHF.

The CDR3 region is CASRARAGGHTGELFF. CDR3 nucleotide sequence: TGTGCCAGCAGGGCCAGAGCGGGAGGTCACACCGGGGAGCTGTTTTTT. V gene TRBV2 combines with J gene TRBJ2-2, with 9 bases lining up with TRBD2. The V and J ends lost 6 bases and 3 bases, in that order; junction bases with no gene match: 8. This CDR3 is 16 amino acids long. Germline CDR1 is SNHLY and CDR2 is FYNNEI. The entire variable domain, with the rest obtained from reference TRBV2 and TRBJ2-2, is as follows: EPEVTQTPSHQVTQMGQEVILRCVPISNHLYFYWYRQILGQKVEFLVSFYNNEISEKSEIFDDQFSVERPDGSNFTLKIRSTKLEDSAMYFCASRARAGGHTGELFFGEGSRLTVL.

This clone showed up just a few times. The chain employs TRBV6-2 or TRBV6-3 and TRBJ1-1; no reliable D call. V was cut by 5 bases and J by 0 bases, with 4 bases left in between. This CDR3 spans 12 amino acids. Germline V lookup: CDR1 MNHEY, CDR2 SVGEGT. The CDR3 DNA reads as TGTGCCAGCAGTCCAGTGAACACTGAAGCTTTCTTT. This encodes CASSPVNTEAFF.

This sequence joins TRBV28 and TRBJ2-1; no definite D call. The length of the CDR3 is 14 residues. The V end lost 4 bases, the J end lost 6 bases, and 13 bases lay between the germline ends. Germline-derived CDR1 and CDR2 are MDHEN and SYDVKM. In nucleotides, the CDR3 is TGTGCCAGCAGTTCCTTCGGCTACGCCAATGAGCAGTTCTTC. This codes for CASSSFGYANEQFF.

The chain carries TRBV11-2 and TRBJ2-6; no clear D gene. The CDR3 has 15 residues. Germline V CDR1 and CDR2: SGHAT, FQNNGV. V was shortened by 2 bases and J by 0 bases, with 5 bases between the two germline ends. The chain's CDR3 is CASSLWGSGANVLTF. CDR3 DNA: TGTGCCAGCAGCTTATGGGGCTCTGGGGCCAACGTCCTGACTTTC.

The chain uses TRBV6-5 and TRBJ2-7, with TRBD2 matching over 14 bases. Trimming cost V 6 bases and J 6 bases; bases outside gene matches: 4. This CDR3 spans 14 amino acids. The germline gives CDR1 MNHEY, CDR2 SVGAGI. CDR3 amino acids: CASRGLAGVSEQYF. The CDR3 nucleotides are TGTGCCAGCAGGGGACTAGCGGGAGTATCCGAGCAGTACTTC.

The chain joins TRBV19 to TRBJ2-7; D possibly matches TRBD1 or TRBD2 (5 bases each). CDR1 and CDR2 from the germline V gene are LNHDA and SQIVND (reference sequence). Trimming pared 7 bases from V and 2 bases from J, leaving 18 bases between. The CDR3 has 15 residues. The CDR3 bases are TGTGCCAGTAAGGGAATAGGGGACGCAGCCTACGAGCAGTACTTC. It codes for CASKGIGDAAYEQYF.

This clone has just one count. The rearrangement links TRBV7-2 to TRBJ2-2; possible D gene TRBD2, 6 bases. Trimming pared 4 bases from V and 2 bases from J, leaving 8 bases between. The V gene's germline CDR1 is SGHTA and CDR2 FQGNSA. The CDR3 extends over 14 amino acids. CDR3 sequence reads: CASSSGLNTGELFF. The CDR3 DNA follows: TGTGCCAGCAGCTCCGGACTAAACACCGGGGAGCTGTTTTTT.

The V and J genes are TRBV7-2 and TRBJ1-5; no clear D gene. Deletions cut 3 bases from V and 4 bases from J, with 7 bases between. The CDR3 spans 13 residues. Germline loops: CDR1 SGHTA, CDR2 FQGNSA. The CDR3 here is CASSFQENQPQHF. In DNA, the CDR3 is TGTGCCAGCAGCTTCCAAGAAAATCAGCCCCAGCATTTT.

The chain links TRBV9 to TRBJ1-1; D possibly corresponds to TRBD1 (5 bases). The CDR3 covers 13 residues. CDR1 and CDR2 (germline): SGDLS, YYNGEE. Trimming removed 3 bases from V and 3 bases from J, with 9 bases in between. Here the CDR3 reads CASSGQGDTEAFF. The CDR3 DNA sequence: TGTGCCAGCAGCGGGCAGGGTGACACTGAAGCTTTCTTT. The full variable domain, its missing parts supplied by reference TRBV9 and TRBJ1-1, is DSGVTQTPKHLITATGQRVTLRCSPRSGDLSVYWYQQSLDQGLQFLIQYYNGEERAKGNILERFSAQQFPDLHSELNLSSLELGDSALYFCASSGQGDTEAFFGQGTRLTVV.

This clone was seen once. The chain joins TRBV7-8 to TRBJ2-1; 13 nucleotides agree with TRBD2. Looked up from germline, CDR1 is SGHVS and CDR2 is FQNEAQ. The CDR3 contains 17 residues. V lost 3 bases to trimming and J lost 7 bases; unmatched junction nucleotides: 9. As DNA, the CDR3 is TGTGCCAGCAGCTTCCGAGCCGGGACTAGCGGGATAAATGAGCAGTTCTTC. This gives the protein CASSFRAGTSGINEQFF. The full variable domain, its missing parts supplied by reference TRBV7-8 and TRBJ2-1, is GAGVSQSPRYKVAKRGQDVALRCDPISGHVSLFWYQQALGQGPEFLTYFQNEAQLDKSGLPSDRFFAERPEGSVSTLKIQRTQQEDSAVYLCASSFRAGTSGINEQFFGPGTRLTVL.

The V gene is TRBV27, the J gene TRBJ2-1; TRBD2 is a possible D gene (7 bases). Deletions cut 3 bases from V and 4 bases from J, with 13 bases between. CDR3 length: 15 amino acids. CDR1 is MNHEY, CDR2 SMNVEV, per germline (reference sequence). The chain's CDR3 is CASSFGRGGYNEQFF. DNA of the CDR3: TGTGCCAGCAGTTTTGGTAGGGGGGGATACAATGAGCAGTTCTTC.

The rearrangement links TRBV28 to TRBJ2-7; TRBD1 matches at 9 bases. The CDR3 loop spans 17 amino acids. CDR1 and CDR2 (germline): MDHEN, SYDVKM. The J segment lost 3 bases and the V segment lost 5 bases, leaving 14 bases of the junction unmatched. CDR3 DNA: TGTGCCAGCAGTCCCCCCGGACAGGGGACACTCTTCTACGAGCAGTACTTC. This sequence encodes CASSPPGQGTLFYEQYF.

The chain couples TRBV30 to TRBJ1-6; TRBD1 is a possible D gene (5 bases). CDR3 size: 15 residues. Between the trimmed V and J ends, which lost 1 base and 5 bases, there was a span of 12 bases. Germline assignment: CDR1 GTSNPN and CDR2 SVGIG (reference sequence). Here the CDR3 reads CAWSGERQNNSPLHF. CDR3 DNA sequence: TGTGCCTGGAGTGGAGAGAGACAGAATAATTCACCCCTCCACTTT.

This chain connects TRBV5-1 to TRBJ2-7, with D unresolved. The germline V gene has CDR1 SGHRS and CDR2 YFSETQ. Deletions cut 3 bases from V and 0 bases from J, with 1 base between. This CDR3 has 11 residues. In nucleotides, the CDR3 is TGCGCCAGCAGCTACTCCTACGAGCAGTACTTC. As protein: CASSYSYEQYF.

The chain has TRBV5-6 and TRBJ1-1, with 8 nucleotides matching TRBD1. The CDR3 consists of 16 residues. From germline, CDR1 is SGHDT and CDR2 YYEEEE. V dropped 4 bases and J dropped 3; count of bases not matched to a gene: 11. In DNA form, the CDR3 reads TGTGCCAGCAGCCGAGACAGGGGAGCCCCCCACACTGAAGCTTTCTTT. Translation gives CASSRDRGAPHTEAFF.

The CDR3 region has the DNA TGTGCCAGTAGTGCGGGCCCGTACAATGAGCAGTTCTTC. Residues: CASSAGPYNEQFF. The chain recombines TRBV19 with TRBJ2-1; perhaps TRBD2 as D (5 bases). V was trimmed by 5 bases and J by 4 bases, leaving 9 bases between them. The CDR3 totals 13 residues. Looked up from germline, CDR1 is LNHDA and CDR2 is SQIVND (reference sequence).

This clone has more than one count but fewer than ten. The V call is TRBV6-4, the J call TRBJ1-2, with TRBD1 identical over 8 bases. Losses at the gene ends were 6 bases for V and 4 bases for J; bases not matched to a gene: 10. Germline V gene data show CDR1 as MRHNA and CDR2 as SNTAGT. The CDR3 runs to 15 residues. In nucleotides, the CDR3 is TGTGCCAGCAGCAATGCCGGGACAGGCACCTATGGCTACACCTTC. Translating it yields CASSNAGTGTYGYTF.

The chain is built from TRBV5-4 and TRBJ2-7; D is possibly TRBD1 or TRBD2 (5 bases each). Per the germline V gene, CDR1 is SGHNT and CDR2 is YYREEE (reference sequence). The CDR3 extends over 14 amino acids. V was pared by 4 bases and J by 0 bases, with 11 bases between. In DNA, the CDR3 is TGTGCCAGCAGCGAGGGACCGAGCTCCTACGAGCAGTACTTC. Translated, it gives CASSEGPSSYEQYF.

The chain carries TRBV6-4 and TRBJ2-1; a weak D match, TRBD2 (6 bases). This CDR3 spans 15 amino acids. Trimming pared 7 bases from V and 6 bases from J, leaving 19 bases between. CDR1 and CDR2 (germline): MRHNA, SNTAGT. The CDR3: CASTPRAGGINEQFF. The DNA of the CDR3 is TGTGCCAGCACCCCCCGGGCAGGCGGGATCAATGAGCAGTTCTTC.

The chain uses TRBV7-9 and TRBJ2-5, with 8 bases identical to TRBD2. There are 16 residues in the CDR3. Germline values: CDR1 SEHNR, CDR2 FQNEAQ (reference sequence). Losses at the gene ends were 1 base for V and 4 bases for J; bases not matched to a gene: 8. Written as DNA, the CDR3 is TGTGCCAGCAGCTTAGACGGTCCCAGCGGGGGAGAGACCCAGTACTTC. Amino acid sequence: CASSLDGPSGGETQYF. The full variable domain, completed using reference TRBV7-9 and TRBJ2-5, is DTGVSQNPRHKITKRGQNVTFRCDPISEHNRLYWYRQTLGQGPEFLTYFQNEAQLEKSRLLSDRFSAERPKGSFSTLEIQRTEQGDSAMYLCASSLDGPSGGETQYFGPGTRLLVL.

The chain links TRBV19 to TRBJ1-4, with 7 bases matching TRBD1. The CDR3 spans 19 residues. Germline assignment: CDR1 LNHDA and CDR2 SQIVND (reference sequence). J lost 0 bases, V lost 3 bases, and 13 bases had no gene match. The CDR3 DNA follows: TGTGCCAGTAGTATCTATCCGGGACAGCTTGTTGCAACTAATGAAAAACTGTTTTTT. Translated: CASSIYPGQLVATNEKLFF.